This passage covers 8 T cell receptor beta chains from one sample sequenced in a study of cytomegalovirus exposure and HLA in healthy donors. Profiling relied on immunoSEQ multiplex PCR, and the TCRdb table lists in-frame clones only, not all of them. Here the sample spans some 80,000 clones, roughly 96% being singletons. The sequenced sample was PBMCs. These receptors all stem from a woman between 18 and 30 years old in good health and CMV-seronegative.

The CDR3 spells CAISEQGRSYGYTF. CDR3 in DNA: TGTGCCATCAGTGAGCAGGGGCGTAGTTATGGCTACACCTTC. This sequence joins TRBV10-3 and TRBJ1-2; D possibly corresponds to TRBD1 (6 bases). V lost 2 bases to trimming and J lost 5 bases, with 12 bases between them. This CDR3 has 14 amino acids. Germline V gives CDR1 ENHRY, CDR2 SYGVKD.

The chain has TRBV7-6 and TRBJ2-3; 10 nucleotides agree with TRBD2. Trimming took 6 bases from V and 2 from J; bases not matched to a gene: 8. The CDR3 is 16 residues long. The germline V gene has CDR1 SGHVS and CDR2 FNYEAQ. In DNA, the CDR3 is TGTGCCAGCAGTCCGGGACTAGCGTCCTTCACAGATACGCAGTATTTT. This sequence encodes CASSPGLASFTDTQYF.

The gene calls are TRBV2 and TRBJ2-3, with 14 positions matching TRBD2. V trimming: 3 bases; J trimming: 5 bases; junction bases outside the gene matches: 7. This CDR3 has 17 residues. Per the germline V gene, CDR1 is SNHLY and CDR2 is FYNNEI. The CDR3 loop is CASSDGLAGGKGDTQYF. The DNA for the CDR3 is TGTGCCAGCAGTGATGGACTAGCGGGAGGAAAGGGAGATACGCAGTATTTT. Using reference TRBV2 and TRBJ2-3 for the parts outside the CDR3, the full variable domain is EPEVTQTPSHQVTQMGQEVILRCVPISNHLYFYWYRQILGQKVEFLVSFYNNEISEKSEIFDDQFSVERPDGSNFTLKIRSTKLEDSAMYFCASSDGLAGGKGDTQYFGPGTRLTVL.

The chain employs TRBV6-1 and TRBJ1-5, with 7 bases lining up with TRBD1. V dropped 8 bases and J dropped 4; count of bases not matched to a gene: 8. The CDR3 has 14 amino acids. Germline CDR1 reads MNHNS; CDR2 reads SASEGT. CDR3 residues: CASCEGASNQPQHF. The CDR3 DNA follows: TGTGCCAGCTGCGAGGGGGCAAGTAATCAGCCCCAGCATTTT.

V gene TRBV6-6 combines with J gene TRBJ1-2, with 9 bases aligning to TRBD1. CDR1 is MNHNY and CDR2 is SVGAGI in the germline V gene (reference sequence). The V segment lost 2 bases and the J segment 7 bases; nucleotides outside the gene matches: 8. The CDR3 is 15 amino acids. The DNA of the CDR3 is TGTGCCAGCAGTTACCCCGAAACAGGGGGCTCTGGCTACACCTTC. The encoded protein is CASSYPETGGSGYTF.

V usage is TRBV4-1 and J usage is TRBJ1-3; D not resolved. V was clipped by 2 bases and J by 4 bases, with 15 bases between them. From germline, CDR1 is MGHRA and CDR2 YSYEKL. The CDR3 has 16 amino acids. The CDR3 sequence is CASSQPSREIGNTIYF. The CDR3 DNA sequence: TGCGCCAGCAGCCAACCCTCCCGGGAGATCGGAAACACCATATATTTT.

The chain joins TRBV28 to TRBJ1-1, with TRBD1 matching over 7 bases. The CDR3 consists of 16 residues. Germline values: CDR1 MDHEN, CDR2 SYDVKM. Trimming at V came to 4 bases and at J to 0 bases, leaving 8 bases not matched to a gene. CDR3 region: CASSSLQGPMNTEAFF. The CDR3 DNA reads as TGTGCCAGCAGTTCATTACAGGGGCCTATGAACACTGAAGCTTTCTTT.

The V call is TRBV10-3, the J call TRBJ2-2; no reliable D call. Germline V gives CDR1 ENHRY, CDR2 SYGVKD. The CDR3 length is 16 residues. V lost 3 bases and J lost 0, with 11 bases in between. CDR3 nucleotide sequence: TGTGCCATCAGTGATCTCGCAGGCTCGAACACCGGGGAGCTGTTTTTT. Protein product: CAISDLAGSNTGELFF.